The 27 T cell receptor beta chains below come from one sample, sequenced in a study of Tregs in tolerant kidney transplant recipients. Recipients received nonmyeloablative bone marrow transplants from related graft donors, with transient mixed chimerism. Some clones are missing from TCRdb's copy, which holds only in-frame ones; the method was immunoSEQ multiplex PCR. This sample's table reports 14,000 or so clones. This material consisted of CD8+ T cells from blood (PBMCs), taken 6 months after the transplant. The receptors here all came from a human patient who received a combined kidney and bone marrow transplant. Some of the T cells may derive from the graft donor.

In regard to this clone: The CDR3 end falls 3 residues outside the read, so it is completed with the germline J gene. The genes are TRBV2 and TRBJ1-1; a possible D gene is TRBD1 (5 bases). The CDR3 length is 14 residues. Germline V gene lookup returns CDR1 SNHLY and CDR2 FYNNEI. V was pared by 6 bases and J by 3 bases, with 14 bases between. The CDR3 region is CASSLAQGYTEAFF. The sequenced part of the CDR3 DNA is TGTGCCAGCAGCCTCGCTCAGGGATACACTGAA.

Turning to this clone: The missing CDR3 end, 3 residues past where the read stops, is filled in from the germline J gene. The chain links TRBV7-6 to TRBJ2-2; 8 bases map to TRBD1. Germline CDR1 and CDR2: SGHVS and FNYEAQ. The CDR3 consists of 14 residues. This chain's CDR3 is CASSLTGEGEKLFF. CDR3 bases read: TGTGCCAGCAGCTTGACAGGGGAAGGGGAAAAG.

A note on this clone: The CDR3 end falls 3 residues outside the read, so it is completed with the germline J gene. The chain joins TRBV7-2 to TRBJ2-3; D may be TRBD1 (6 bases). This CDR3 comprises 14 residues. The V gene lost 5 bases and the J gene lost 4 bases, with 13 bases spanning the gap. Per the germline V gene, CDR1 is SGHTA and CDR2 is FQGNSA. The CDR3 DNA, read in part, is TGTGCCAGCAGCCCCCGAGAGGGGGCAGATACG. It specifies CASSPREGADT. The full CDR3 protein reads CASSPREGADTQYF.

Regarding this clone: The read terminates 3 residues before the CDR3 end, so the remaining end is supplied by the germline J gene. The J gene is TRBJ2-7, the V gene TRBV7-9; a weak D match, TRBD1 (6 bases). The CDR3 sequence is 15 residues long. The V end lost 5 bases, the J end lost 2 bases, and 16 bases lay between the germline ends. Per germline, CDR1 SEHNR and CDR2 FQNEAQ (reference sequence). CDR3 residues: CASSPPTGPPYEQYF. The part of the CDR3 DNA that was read is TGTGCCAGCAGCCCGCCGACAGGCCCTCCCTACGAG.

On this clone: The read ends 3 residues before the CDR3 terminus; that terminus is restored from the germline J gene. V gene TRBV7-1 combines with J gene TRBJ1-4; possibly TRBD1 for D (6 bases). TRBV7-1 is noted as an ORF with a role that remains uncertain. V was shortened by 3 bases and J by 3 bases, with 26 bases between the two germline ends. The CDR3 consists of 20 residues. The CDR3 spells CASSSIGGGGGSGANEKLFF. The covered CDR3 bases are TGTGCCAGCAGCTCGATTGGGGGAGGCGGGGGCTCAGGAGCTAATGAAAAA.

Comments on this clone: Read data end 3 residues before the CDR3 end; the end is taken from the germline J gene. V usage is TRBV2 and J usage is TRBJ1-2; perhaps TRBD1 as D (6 bases). Germline CDR1 is SNHLY and CDR2 is FYNNEI. V shed 2 bases and J shed 1 base, with 17 bases lying between them. The CDR3 loop spans 17 amino acids. Incomplete CDR3 DNA: TGTGCCAGCAGTGAATTGAGGACAGATAAAGATAACTATGGC. This translates into CASSELRTDKDNYG. The complete CDR3 sequence is CASSELRTDKDNYGYTF.

With respect to this clone: The read terminates 3 residues before the CDR3 end, so the remaining end is supplied by the germline J gene. The rearrangement links TRBV11-2 to TRBJ1-1; D gene unclear. Trimming cost V 1 base and J 7 bases, with 7 bases left between them. This CDR3 spans 12 amino acids. Germline V gene sequence: CDR1 SGHAT, CDR2 FQNNGV. CDR3 DNA (partial): TGTGCCAGCAGCTTAGGGCCTGGTGAA. This sequence encodes CASSLGPGE. The full CDR3 protein is CASSLGPGEAFF.

Remarks on this clone: The read terminates 3 residues ahead of where the CDR3 ends, so the germline J gene completes it. The rearrangement uses TRBV10-1 and TRBJ2-5, with D possibly matching TRBD2 (5 bases). V shed 11 bases and J shed 3 bases, with 19 bases lying between them. The CDR3 has 14 amino acids. Looked up from germline, CDR1 is WNHNN and CDR2 is SYGVQD (reference sequence). The CDR3 is CAGRTRGPKETQYF. CDR3 DNA (partial): TGCGCCGGACGGACCCGGGGTCCTAAAGAGACC.

On this clone itself: The read ends 3 residues shy of where the CDR3 ends; the end is completed using the germline J gene. The chain uses TRBV29-1 and TRBJ2-2, with 11 positions matching TRBD2. V was clipped by 5 bases and J by 5 bases; unmatched bases: 10. The germline gives CDR1 SQVTM, CDR2 ANQGSEA. This CDR3 contains 16 residues. CDR3 loop: CSVYLAGGPGTGELFF. The CDR3 DNA, read in part, is TGCAGCGTTTATCTAGCGGGGGGCCCGGGTACCGGGGAG.

A word on this clone: The read ends 3 residues early relative to the CDR3; the germline J gene fills the gap. The V and J genes are TRBV7-6 and TRBJ2-3, with D possibly TRBD2 on 6 matching bases. Deletions cut 7 bases from V and 5 bases from J, with 16 bases between. Looked up from germline, CDR1 is SGHVS and CDR2 is FNYEAQ. This CDR3 region has 14 residues. The CDR3 protein is CASIPNPGGDTQYF. The sequenced part of the CDR3 DNA is TGTGCCAGCATCCCAAACCCCGGGGGAGATACG.

For this clone: The read terminates 3 residues before the CDR3 end, so the remaining end is supplied by the germline J gene. This sequence joins TRBV2 and TRBJ2-1; TRBD2 matches 10 bases. The CDR3 has 15 residues. Germline CDR1 SNHLY, CDR2 FYNNEI. V lost 6 bases and J lost 4; bases outside the gene matches: 6. CDR3 DNA, as far as it was read: TGTGCCAGCAGAGCCGGGACTAGCGCTTACAATGAG. Encoded protein: CASRAGTSAYNE. The CDR3 reads in full as CASRAGTSAYNEQFF. Combining the CDR3 with reference TRBV2 and TRBJ2-1 gives the whole variable domain EPEVTQTPSHQVTQMGQEVILRCVPISNHLYFYWYRQILGQKVEFLVSFYNNEISEKSEIFDDQFSVERPDGSNFTLKIRSTKLEDSAMYFCASRAGTSAYNEQFFGPGTRLTVL.

As regards this clone: The read gets to within 3 residues of the CDR3 end, and the germline J gene fills in the rest. The genes are TRBV20-1 and TRBJ2-2; 9 bases agree with TRBD1. Germline assignment: CDR1 DFQATT and CDR2 SNEGSKA (reference sequence). The CDR3 is made up of 16 amino acids. V trimming: 0 bases; J trimming: 8 bases; junction bases outside the gene matches: 10. The CDR3 loop is CSARDGEDRGMGELFF. The part of the CDR3 DNA that was read is TGCAGTGCTAGAGATGGGGAGGACAGGGGAATGGGGGAG.

Points on this clone: Read data end 3 residues before the CDR3 end; the end is taken from the germline J gene. The chain is built from TRBV6-4 and TRBJ2-1, with 13 bases aligning to TRBD2. The CDR3 consists of 16 residues. J lost 6 bases, V lost 7 bases, and 9 bases had no gene match. Germline V gene sequence: CDR1 MRHNA, CDR2 SNTAGT. The DNA read from the CDR3 is TGTGCCAGCACCACCCGCGGGACTAGCGGGACCAATGAG. It encodes CASTTRGTSGTNE. The entire CDR3 sequence reads CASTTRGTSGTNEQFF.

About this clone itself: The CDR3 end falls 3 residues outside the read, so it is completed with the germline J gene. Other DNA sequences in the same sample also yield this CDR3. The genes are TRBV19 and TRBJ1-2; D is possibly TRBD1 (5 bases). CDR3 length: 13 amino acids. Per the germline V gene, CDR1 is LNHDA and CDR2 is SQIVND (reference sequence). Incomplete CDR3 DNA: TGTGCCAGTAGTATCCCGCTCGGGGGAGAC. Translated: CASSIPLGGD. The whole CDR3 region reads CASSIPLGGDYTF.

As concerns this clone: An end of the junction differs from the germline gene, which may be a read error. The sequenced fragment ends 3 residues before the CDR3 boundary, so the rest is inferred from the germline J gene. Other DNA sequences in this sample translate to the same CDR3. The chain recombines TRBV7-2 with TRBJ2-7, with TRBD2 matching 10 bases. The V gene's germline CDR1 is SGHTA and CDR2 FQGNSA. The CDR3 runs 15 residues. Partial CDR3 DNA: TGCGCCAGCAGCTTGAGTCTAGCGGGAGACTACGAG. Residues: CASSLSLAGDYE. The entire CDR3 is CASSLSLAGDYEQYF.

Concerning this clone itself: The junction does not match germline at one end; this may be a read error. The read gets to within 3 residues of the CDR3 end, and the germline J gene fills in the rest. V is TRBV4-2 and J is TRBJ2-7, with 13 bases aligning to TRBD2. The CDR3 spans 15 residues. Germline values: CDR1 LGHNA, CDR2 YNFKEQ. CDR3 sequence: CASSQRTSGSYEQYF. CDR3 DNA, as far as it was read: TGCGCCAGCAGCCAAAGGACTAGCGGGAGTTACGAG.

Worth noting for this clone: The read ends 3 residues shy of where the CDR3 ends; the end is completed using the germline J gene. The chain is built from TRBV5-6 and TRBJ2-7, with 7 bases aligning to TRBD2. CDR3 length: 15 residues. CDR1 and CDR2 (germline): SGHDT, YYEEEE. V was pared by 0 bases and J by 6 bases, with 9 bases of the junction left unmatched. Incomplete CDR3 DNA: TGTGCCAGCAGCTTGGGAGGCGGGAGTTTTGGCGAG. Amino acids: CASSLGGGSFGE. The complete CDR3 protein is CASSLGGGSFGEQYF.

Details on this clone: The missing CDR3 end, 3 residues past where the read stops, is filled in from the germline J gene. This chain uses TRBV18 with TRBJ2-7; no clear D. CDR3 length: 12 amino acids. V dropped 3 bases and J dropped 3 bases, with 6 bases sitting between them. CDR1 is KGHSH, CDR2 LQKENI, per germline. The CDR3 loop is CASSPLGYEQYF. Incomplete CDR3 DNA: TGTGCCAGCTCACCCCTCGGCTACGAG.

Concerning this clone: The observed sequence ends 3 residues before the CDR3 terminus, with the missing tail filled in from the germline J gene. The rearrangement joins TRBV7-9 to TRBJ2-1, with TRBD2 identical over 11 bases. V was pared by 2 bases and J by 5 bases, with 2 bases of the junction left unmatched. Germline CDR1 SEHNR, CDR2 FQNEAQ (reference sequence). The CDR3 covers 15 residues. CDR3 bases read: TGTGCCAGCAGCTTACAGACTAGCGGGGACAATGAG. It is translated as CASSLQTSGDNE. The CDR3 in its entirety is CASSLQTSGDNEQFF. The entire variable domain, with the rest obtained from reference TRBV7-9 and TRBJ2-1, is as follows: DTGVSQNPRHKITKRGQNVTFRCDPISEHNRLYWYRQTLGQGPEFLTYFQNEAQLEKSRLLSDRFSAERPKGSFSTLEIQRTEQGDSAMYLCASSLQTSGDNEQFFGPGTRLTVL.

Concerning this clone: The CDR3 goes on 3 residues after the read ends, and that part is filled in from the germline J gene. The J gene is TRBJ2-2, the V gene TRBV5-1; TRBD2 matches at 11 bases. V was clipped by 8 bases and J by 1 base; unmatched bases: 4. The CDR3 is 15 residues long. Germline CDR1 and CDR2: SGHRS and YFSETQ. CDR3 residues: CASRLAGLNTGELFF. The sequenced part of the CDR3 DNA is TGCGCCAGTCGACTAGCGGGACTGAACACCGGGGAG.

As to this clone: The read ends 3 residues early relative to the CDR3; the germline J gene fills the gap. The chain has TRBV5-4 and TRBJ1-4; D is possibly TRBD1 (6 bases). CDR1 and CDR2 from the germline V gene are SGHNT and YYREEE (reference sequence). Trimming took 4 bases from V and 5 from J, leaving 12 bases between them. The CDR3 contains 14 residues. This chain's CDR3 is CASSPDRENEKLFF. The part of the CDR3 DNA that was read is TGTGCCAGCAGCCCGGACAGAGAGAATGAAAAA. Full variable domain (remainder filled in from reference TRBV5-4 and TRBJ1-4): ETGVTQSPTHLIKTRGQQVTLRCSSQSGHNTVSWYQQALGQGPQFIFQYYREEENGRGNFPPRFSGLQFPNYSSELNVNALELDDSALYLCASSPDRENEKLFFGSGTQLSVL.

With regard to this clone: Read coverage stops 3 residues before the CDR3 terminus; the germline J gene supplies the remainder. The V and J genes are TRBV28 and TRBJ2-7; a weak D match, TRBD2 (7 bases). The V end was cut by 7 bases, the J end by 1 base, with 20 bases between. The germline CDR1 and CDR2 sequences are MDHEN and SYDVKM. This CDR3 is 16 amino acids long. The CDR3 sequence is CASTRGGEVPSYEQYF. The CDR3 bases that were read are TGTGCCAGCACAAGGGGGGGGGAAGTTCCGTCCTACGAG.

As for this clone: The read terminates 3 residues ahead of where the CDR3 ends, so the germline J gene completes it. V usage is TRBV29-1 and J usage is TRBJ2-7, with D tentatively TRBD2 (5 bases). V was trimmed by 3 bases and J by 3 bases, leaving 12 bases between them. CDR3 length: 13 residues. In germline, CDR1 is SQVTM, CDR2 ANQGSEA. CDR3 loop: CSVETRRGYEQYF. Partial CDR3 DNA: TGCAGCGTTGAGACTCGCCGGGGCTACGAG.

With respect to this clone: The read terminates 3 residues ahead of where the CDR3 ends, so the germline J gene completes it. This sequence joins TRBV11-2 and TRBJ1-1; weak D call: TRBD1 (5 bases). V was cut by 0 bases and J by 4 bases, with 9 bases left in between. This CDR3 is built from 14 residues. The germline CDR1 and CDR2 sequences are SGHAT and FQNNGV. CDR3: CASSLDGGGTEAFF. CDR3 DNA (partial): TGTGCCAGCAGCTTAGATGGGGGGGGCACTGAA. Complete variable domain (other parts from reference TRBV11-2 and TRBJ1-1): EAGVAQSPRYKIIEKRQSVAFWCNPISGHATLYWYQQILGQGPKLLIQFQNNGVVDDSQLPKDRFSAERLKGVDSTLKIQPAKLEDSAVYLCASSLDGGGTEAFFGQGTRLTVV.

Of note for this clone: Sequencing ends 3 residues short of the CDR3 end; the germline J gene provides the rest. The chain couples TRBV7-2 to TRBJ2-1, with 9 positions matching TRBD1. The CDR3 sequence is 15 residues long. Unmatched junction bases numbered 4, after V lost 5 bases and J lost 2 bases. CDR1 is SGHTA, CDR2 FQGNSA, per germline. The sequenced CDR3 bases are TGTGCCAGCAGCCGCACAGGGGGCGCCTACAATGAG. Its translation: CASSRTGGAYNE. The complete CDR3 sequence is CASSRTGGAYNEQFF.

About this clone itself: A junction boundary mismatches the germline segment, possibly from a read error. The read finishes 3 residues shy of the CDR3 end, and the germline J gene is used to complete it. The chain couples TRBV7-8 to TRBJ2-1, with 9 bases aligning to TRBD2. This CDR3 has 16 residues. CDR1 and CDR2 from the germline V gene are SGHVS and FQNEAQ. The CDR3 DNA, read in part, is TGTGCCAGCAGCGTAGCTCTAGCGGGATCCTACAATGAG. This gives the protein CASSVALAGSYNE. The complete CDR3 protein is CASSVALAGSYNEQFF.

With respect to this clone: The read falls 3 residues short of the CDR3 end, and the missing part is taken from the germline J gene. This rearrangement joins TRBV2 to TRBJ2-7, with D perhaps matching TRBD1 (5 bases). CDR3 length: 16 residues. Trimming took 3 bases from V and 2 from J, leaving 17 bases between them. Germline CDR1 reads SNHLY; CDR2 reads FYNNEI. The sequenced CDR3 bases are TGTGCCAGCAGTGACCCCTATCGACAGTTAACCTACGAG. Translated, it gives CASSDPYRQLTYE. The full-length CDR3 reads as CASSDPYRQLTYEQYF. Variable domain in full (rest from reference TRBV2 and TRBJ2-7): EPEVTQTPSHQVTQMGQEVILRCVPISNHLYFYWYRQILGQKVEFLVSFYNNEISEKSEIFDDQFSVERPDGSNFTLKIRSTKLEDSAMYFCASSDPYRQLTYEQYFGPGTRLTVT.